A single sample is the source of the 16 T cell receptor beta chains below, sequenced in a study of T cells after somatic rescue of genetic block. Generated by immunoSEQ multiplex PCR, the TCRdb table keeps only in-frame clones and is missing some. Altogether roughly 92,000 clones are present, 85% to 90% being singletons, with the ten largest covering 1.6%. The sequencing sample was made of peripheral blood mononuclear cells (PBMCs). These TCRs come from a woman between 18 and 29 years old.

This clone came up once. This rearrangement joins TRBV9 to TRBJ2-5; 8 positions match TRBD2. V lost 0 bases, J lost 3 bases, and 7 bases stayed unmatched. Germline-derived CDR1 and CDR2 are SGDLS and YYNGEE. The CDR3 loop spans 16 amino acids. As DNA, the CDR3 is TGTGCCAGCAGCGTAGAGGGACTAGGGGCCAAAGAGACCCAGTACTTC. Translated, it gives CASSVEGLGAKETQYF.

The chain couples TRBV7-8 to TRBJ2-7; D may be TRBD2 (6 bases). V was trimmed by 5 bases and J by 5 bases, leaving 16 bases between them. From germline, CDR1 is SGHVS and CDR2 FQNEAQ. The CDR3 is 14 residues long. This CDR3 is CASSRTGVYDEQYF. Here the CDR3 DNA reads TGTGCCAGCAGCCGGACGGGAGTCTACGACGAGCAGTACTTC. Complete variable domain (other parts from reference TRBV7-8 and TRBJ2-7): GAGVSQSPRYKVAKRGQDVALRCDPISGHVSLFWYQQALGQGPEFLTYFQNEAQLDKSGLPSDRFFAERPEGSVSTLKIQRTQQEDSAVYLCASSRTGVYDEQYFGPGTRLTVT.

The CDR3 region has the DNA TGCAGCGTGCCCCGACAGGCTTCCTATGGCTACACCTTC. This translates into CSVPRQASYGYTF. This chain joins TRBV29-1 and TRBJ1-2; D is possibly TRBD1 (6 bases). Trimming removed 6 bases at V and 4 bases at J, with 15 bases between. Germline-derived CDR1 and CDR2 are SQVTM and ANQGSEA. The CDR3 consists of 13 residues.

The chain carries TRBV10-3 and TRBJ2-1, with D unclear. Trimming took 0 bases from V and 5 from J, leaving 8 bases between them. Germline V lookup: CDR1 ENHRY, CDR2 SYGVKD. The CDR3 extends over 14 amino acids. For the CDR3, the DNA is TGTGCCATCAGTGAGTCTATGGGTAACAATGAGCAGTTCTTC. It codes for CAISESMGNNEQFF.

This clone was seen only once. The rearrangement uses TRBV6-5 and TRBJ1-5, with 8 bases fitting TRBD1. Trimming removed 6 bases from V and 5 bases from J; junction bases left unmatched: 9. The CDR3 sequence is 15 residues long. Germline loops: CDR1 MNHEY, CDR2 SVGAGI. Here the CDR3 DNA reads TGTGCCAGCAGCTCCGGGACAGGAAATTATCAGCCCCAGCATTTT. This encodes CASSSGTGNYQPQHF.

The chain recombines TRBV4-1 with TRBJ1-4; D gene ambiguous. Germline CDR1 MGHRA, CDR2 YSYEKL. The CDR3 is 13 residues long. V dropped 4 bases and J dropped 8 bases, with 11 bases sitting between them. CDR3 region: CASSLSLGEKLFF. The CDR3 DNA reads TGCGCCAGCAGCCTTTCGTTGGGAGAAAAACTGTTTTTT.

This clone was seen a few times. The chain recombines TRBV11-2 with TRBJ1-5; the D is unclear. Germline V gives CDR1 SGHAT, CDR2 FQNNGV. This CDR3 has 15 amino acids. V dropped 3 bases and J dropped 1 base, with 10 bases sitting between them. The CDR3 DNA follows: TGTGCCAGCAGCTTGGGTCCGGGCAGCAATCAGCCCCAGCATTTT. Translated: CASSLGPGSNQPQHF. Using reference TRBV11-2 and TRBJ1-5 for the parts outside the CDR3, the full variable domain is EAGVAQSPRYKIIEKRQSVAFWCNPISGHATLYWYQQILGQGPKLLIQFQNNGVVDDSQLPKDRFSAERLKGVDSTLKIQPAKLEDSAVYLCASSLGPGSNQPQHFGDGTRLSIL.

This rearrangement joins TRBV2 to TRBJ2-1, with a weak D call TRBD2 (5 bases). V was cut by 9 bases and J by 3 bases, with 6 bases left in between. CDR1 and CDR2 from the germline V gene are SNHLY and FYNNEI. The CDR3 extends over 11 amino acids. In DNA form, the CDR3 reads TGTGCCAGGCGGGTCTACAATGAGCAGTTCTTC. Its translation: CARRVYNEQFF.

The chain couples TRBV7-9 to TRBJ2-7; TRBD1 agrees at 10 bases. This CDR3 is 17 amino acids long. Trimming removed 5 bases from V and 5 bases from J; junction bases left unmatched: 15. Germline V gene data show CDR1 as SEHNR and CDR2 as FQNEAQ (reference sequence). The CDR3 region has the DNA TGTGCCAGCAGCGACTACCCCGGCGGGGACAGGGGAGACGAGCAGTACTTC. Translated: CASSDYPGGDRGDEQYF.

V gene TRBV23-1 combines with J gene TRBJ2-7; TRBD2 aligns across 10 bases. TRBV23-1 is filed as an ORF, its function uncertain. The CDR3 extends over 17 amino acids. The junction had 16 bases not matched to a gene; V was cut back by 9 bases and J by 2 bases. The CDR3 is CASCCSGRPSPTYEQYF. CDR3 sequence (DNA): TGCGCCAGTTGTTGTAGCGGGAGGCCCTCCCCCACCTACGAGCAGTACTTC.

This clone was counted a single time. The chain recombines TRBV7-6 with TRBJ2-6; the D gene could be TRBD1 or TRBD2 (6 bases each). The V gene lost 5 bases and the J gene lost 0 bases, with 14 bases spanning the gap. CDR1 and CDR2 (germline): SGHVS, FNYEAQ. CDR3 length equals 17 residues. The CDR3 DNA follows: TGTGCCAGCAGCGTCTGGGGGGCCTCCTCTGGGGCCAACGTCCTGACTTTC. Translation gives CASSVWGASSGANVLTF.

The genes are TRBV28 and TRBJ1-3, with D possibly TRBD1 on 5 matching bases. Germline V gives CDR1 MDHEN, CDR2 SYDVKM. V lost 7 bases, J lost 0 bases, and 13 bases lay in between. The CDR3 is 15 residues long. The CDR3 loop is CASTWDGSSGNTIYF. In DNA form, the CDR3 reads TGTGCCAGCACCTGGGACGGATCCTCTGGAAACACCATATATTTT.

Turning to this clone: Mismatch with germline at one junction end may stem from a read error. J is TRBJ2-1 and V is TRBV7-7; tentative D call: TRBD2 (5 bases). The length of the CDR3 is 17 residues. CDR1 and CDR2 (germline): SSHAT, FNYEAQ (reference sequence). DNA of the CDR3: TGTGCTAGCAGCCCCATACCCAGCGGTAGCTCCTACAATGAGCAGTTCTTC. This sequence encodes CASSPIPSGSSYNEQFF.

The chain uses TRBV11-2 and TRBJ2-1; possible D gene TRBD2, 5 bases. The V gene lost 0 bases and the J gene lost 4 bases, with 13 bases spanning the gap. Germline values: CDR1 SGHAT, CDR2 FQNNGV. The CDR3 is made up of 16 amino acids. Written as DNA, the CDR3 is TGTGCCAGCAGCTTAGATGGCCGCGGGTGGTACAATGAGCAGTTCTTC. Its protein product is CASSLDGRGWYNEQFF.

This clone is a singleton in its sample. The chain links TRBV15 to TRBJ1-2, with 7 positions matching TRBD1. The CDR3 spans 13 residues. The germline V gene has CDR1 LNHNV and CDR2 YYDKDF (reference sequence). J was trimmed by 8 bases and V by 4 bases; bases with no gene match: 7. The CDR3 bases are TGTGCCACCAGCATCGGACAGGAAAGAGGCTACACCTTC. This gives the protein CATSIGQERGYTF.

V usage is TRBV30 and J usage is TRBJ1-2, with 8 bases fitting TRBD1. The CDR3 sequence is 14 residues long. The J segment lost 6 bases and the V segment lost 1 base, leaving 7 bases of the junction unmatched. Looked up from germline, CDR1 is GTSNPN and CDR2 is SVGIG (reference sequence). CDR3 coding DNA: TGTGCCTGGAGTGCAGGAGGACAGGGTAATGGCTACACCTTC. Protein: CAWSAGGQGNGYTF. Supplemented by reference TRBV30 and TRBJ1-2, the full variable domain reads SQTIHQWPATLVQPVGSPLSLECTVEGTSNPNLYWYRQAAGRGLQLLFYSVGIGQISSEVPQNLSASRPQDRQFILSSKKLLLSDSGFYLCAWSAGGQGNGYTFGSGTRLTVV.